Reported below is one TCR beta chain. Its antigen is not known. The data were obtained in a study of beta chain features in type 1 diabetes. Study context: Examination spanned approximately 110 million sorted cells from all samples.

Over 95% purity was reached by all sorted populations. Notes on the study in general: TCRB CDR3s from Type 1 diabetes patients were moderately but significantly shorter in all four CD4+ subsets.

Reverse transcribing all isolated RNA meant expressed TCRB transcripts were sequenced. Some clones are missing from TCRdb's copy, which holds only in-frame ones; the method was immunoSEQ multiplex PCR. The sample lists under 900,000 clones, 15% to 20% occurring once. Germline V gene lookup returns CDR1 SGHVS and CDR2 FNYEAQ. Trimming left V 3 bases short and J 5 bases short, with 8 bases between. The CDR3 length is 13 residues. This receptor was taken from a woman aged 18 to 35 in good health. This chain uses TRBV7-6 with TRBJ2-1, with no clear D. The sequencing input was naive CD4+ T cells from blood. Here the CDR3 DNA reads TGTGCCAGCAGCTTTCAACAGCACAATGAGCAGTTCTTC. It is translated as CASSFQQHNEQFF.